One and the same sample provided the 22 T cell receptor beta chains below, sequenced in a study of control samples from healthy donors and cancer patients. Sequencing used immunoSEQ multiplex PCR; TCRdb keeps in-frame clones, though not all of them. The sample consists of about 190,000 clones, 90% to 95% of them appearing once. Sequences were obtained from blood. Receptors were obtained from a man aged 25 to 40 in good health.

This clone was observed a single time. The CDR3 loop is CASSGGDWTLTDTQYF. The CDR3 DNA reads as TGTGCCAGCAGTGGGGGGGACTGGACACTCACAGATACGCAGTATTTT. This chain links TRBV6-2 or TRBV6-3 with TRBJ2-3; 7 bases agree with TRBD2. J gave up 2 bases and V 5 bases, and 10 bases lay outside the gene matches. The CDR3 runs 16 residues. Germline V CDR1 and CDR2: MNHEY, SVGEGT.

This rearrangement joins TRBV2 to TRBJ1-2; 8 nucleotides match TRBD1. Germline CDR1 is SNHLY and CDR2 is FYNNEI. Trimming removed 8 bases from V and 2 bases from J; junction bases left unmatched: 7. This CDR3 has 14 residues. The CDR3 DNA reads TGTGCCAGCGACTCTCAGGGGGCGAACTATGGCTACACCTTC. Protein: CASDSQGANYGYTF.

The chain joins TRBV28 to TRBJ2-1, with 9 bases matching TRBD2. The CDR3 length is 14 residues. CDR1 is MDHEN and CDR2 is SYDVKM in the germline V gene. Germline trimming cut 6 bases from V and 7 bases from J; bases unmatched to any gene: 7. The CDR3 reads CASRAGTSKNEQFF. The CDR3 DNA is TGTGCCAGCAGGGCCGGGACTAGCAAGAATGAGCAGTTCTTC. The whole variable domain, remainder taken from reference TRBV28 and TRBJ2-1, is DVKVTQSSRYLVKRTGEKVFLECVQDMDHENMFWYRQDPGLGLRLIYFSYDVKMKEKGDIPEGYSVSREKKERFSLILESASTNQTSMYLCASRAGTSKNEQFFGPGTRLTVL.

CDR3 loop: CASSLGEGGKNIQYF. DNA for the CDR3: TGTGCCAGCAGCTTAGGAGAGGGCGGCAAAAACATTCAGTACTTC. The chain joins TRBV7-9 to TRBJ2-4; tentatively, D is TRBD2 (5 bases). Germline V gene data show CDR1 as SEHNR and CDR2 as FQNEAQ (reference sequence). Trimming pared 1 base from V and 3 bases from J, leaving 10 bases between. This CDR3 contains 15 residues.

This chain uses TRBV7-9 with TRBJ1-2; D gene unclear. The germline gives CDR1 SEHNR, CDR2 FQNEAQ (reference sequence). The CDR3 consists of 14 residues. V was pared by 5 bases and J by 0 bases, with 10 bases between. The CDR3 loop is CASSEVSANYGYTF. The CDR3 bases are TGTGCCAGCAGCGAGGTATCAGCTAACTATGGCTACACCTTC.

This chain uses TRBV5-4 with TRBJ2-3, with D possibly TRBD2 on 5 matching bases. Germline lookup yields CDR1 SGHNT and CDR2 YYREEE (reference sequence). The length of the CDR3 is 13 residues. Deletions cut 3 bases from V and 4 bases from J, with 9 bases between. CDR3 amino acids: CASSWKEADTQYF. DNA of the CDR3: TGTGCCAGCAGCTGGAAGGAGGCAGATACGCAGTATTTT.

This chain connects TRBV5-1 to TRBJ2-1, with 10 bases matching TRBD1. V shed 4 bases and J 5 bases; nucleotides not matched to a gene: 3. The CDR3 runs to 14 residues. Germline CDR1 is SGHRS and CDR2 is YFSETQ. The CDR3 sequence: CASSRDRGNNEQFF. For the CDR3, the DNA is TGCGCCAGCAGCCGGGACAGGGGCAACAATGAGCAGTTCTTC.

Only one count was recorded for this clone. The CDR3 region is CASSWGQSNYGYTF. In DNA, the CDR3 is TGTGCCAGCAGCTGGGGACAGTCTAACTATGGCTACACCTTC. The chain joins TRBV7-2 to TRBJ1-2, with 7 positions matching TRBD1. Unmatched junction bases numbered 2, after V lost 4 bases and J lost 0 bases. The CDR3 totals 14 residues. Germline V gene sequence: CDR1 SGHTA, CDR2 FQGNSA.

This clone was picked up one time. This chain connects TRBV5-6 to TRBJ2-6; D remains ambiguous. V was clipped by 1 base and J by 3 bases, with 8 bases between them. This CDR3 has 15 amino acids. Germline loops: CDR1 SGHDT, CDR2 YYEEEE. CDR3 region: CASSLSRFGANVLTF. Here the CDR3 DNA reads TGTGCCAGCAGCTTGTCCCGGTTTGGGGCCAACGTCCTGACTTTC.

This rearrangement joins TRBV19 to TRBJ2-7; D perhaps matches TRBD1 (6 bases). Looked up from germline, CDR1 is LNHDA and CDR2 is SQIVND (reference sequence). The CDR3 covers 12 residues. Between the trimmed V and J ends, which lost 5 bases and 7 bases, there was a span of 12 bases. The CDR3 nucleotides read TGTGCCAGTAGTGCAACAGGGCGGGAGCAGTACTTC. This sequence encodes CASSATGREQYF.

This clone was seen once. Different DNA sequences within this sample yield the same CDR3. J is TRBJ1-1 and V is TRBV6-5; 12 bases map to TRBD1. The V segment lost 5 bases and the J segment 2 bases; nucleotides outside the gene matches: 3. The CDR3 consists of 15 residues. Germline V gene sequence: CDR1 MNHEY, CDR2 SVGAGI. The CDR3 loop reads CASSRDRGLNTEAFF. The CDR3 nucleotides are TGTGCCAGCAGTCGGGACAGGGGGCTTAACACTGAAGCTTTCTTT.

This rearrangement joins TRBV2 to TRBJ1-1; 12 nucleotides align to TRBD1. The germline V gene encodes CDR1 SNHLY and CDR2 FYNNEI. The CDR3 runs to 16 residues. V gave up 6 bases and J gave up 1 base; unmatched junction bases: 6. The CDR3 region is CASRGTGGYANTEAFF. In DNA, the CDR3 is TGTGCCAGCAGGGGGACAGGGGGCTACGCGAACACTGAAGCTTTCTTT.

J is TRBJ1-5 and V is TRBV19; D is unclear. The CDR3 contains 14 residues. The germline V and J ends were trimmed by 2 bases and 6 bases, with 11 bases remaining between them. In germline, CDR1 is LNHDA, CDR2 SQIVND (reference sequence). CDR3 nucleotides: TGTGCCAGTAGTATAAAGGGCAGACGTCAGCCCCAGCATTTT. Translating it yields CASSIKGRRQPQHF.

The chain employs TRBV7-6 and TRBJ2-7; D tentatively fits TRBD1 or TRBD2 (6 bases each). The V gene's germline CDR1 is SGHVS and CDR2 FNYEAQ. CDR3 size: 15 residues. Trimming removed 4 bases from V and 2 bases from J, with 15 bases in between. This CDR3 reads CASSSRRGGTYEQYF. CDR3 bases: TGTGCCAGCAGCTCCCGCCGAGGGGGGACCTACGAGCAGTACTTC.

The chain carries TRBV4-2 and TRBJ1-4, with D possibly TRBD1 on 6 matching bases. Deletions cut 4 bases from V and 3 bases from J, with 15 bases between. Germline V lookup: CDR1 LGHNA, CDR2 YNFKEQ. The length of the CDR3 is 16 residues. The CDR3 bases are TGTGCCAGCAGCCCACCCCCAGGGGCGGCTAATGAAAAACTGTTTTTT. It encodes CASSPPPGAANEKLFF.

The chain is built from TRBV10-3 and TRBJ2-7; D ambiguous. With 2 bases removed from V and 6 bases from J, the gap between germline ends came to 17 bases. Per the germline V gene, CDR1 is ENHRY and CDR2 is SYGVKD. There are 15 residues in the CDR3. CDR3 nucleotides: TGTGCCATCAGTGAGGCCCAGGCCGCAGGTGTCGAGCAGTACTTC. This translates into CAISEAQAAGVEQYF.

The chain uses TRBV9 and TRBJ2-7; TRBD2 is a possible D gene (5 bases). This CDR3 has 17 residues. Deletions cut 0 bases from V and 5 bases from J, with 21 bases between. Germline loops: CDR1 SGDLS, CDR2 YYNGEE. The CDR3 bases are TGTGCCAGCAGCGTAGGGCCCGCCCCGGGCGGGTCCAACGAGCAGTACTTC. Translated, it gives CASSVGPAPGGSNEQYF.

The chain recombines TRBV6-5 with TRBJ1-5; 7 bases line up with TRBD1. Trimming took 0 bases from V and 10 from J; bases not matched to a gene: 3. Germline CDR1 is MNHEY and CDR2 is SVGAGI. This CDR3 region has 13 residues. This CDR3 reads CASSYSAGGPQHF. The CDR3 coding sequence is TGTGCCAGCAGTTACTCTGCAGGGGGTCCCCAGCATTTT.

This clone has a single count. The gene calls are TRBV30 and TRBJ1-6, with D perhaps TRBD1 (5 bases). The V end lost 2 bases, the J end lost 6 bases, and 14 bases lay between the germline ends. The CDR3 totals 15 residues. Germline V CDR1 and CDR2: GTSNPN, SVGIG (reference sequence). In nucleotides, the CDR3 is TGTGCCTGGAGTAGGACAAACTCCCTTAATTCACCCCTCCACTTT. Amino acids: CAWSRTNSLNSPLHF. The full variable domain, in which reference TRBV30 and TRBJ1-6 provide the parts outside the CDR3, is SQTIHQWPATLVQPVGSPLSLECTVEGTSNPNLYWYRQAAGRGLQLLFYSVGIGQISSEVPQNLSASRPQDRQFILSSKKLLLSDSGFYLCAWSRTNSLNSPLHFGNGTRLTVT.

The rearrangement uses TRBV4-1 and TRBJ1-5, with D possibly being TRBD1 (5 bases). The CDR3 is 16 amino acids. V shed 2 bases and J shed 3 bases, with 14 bases lying between them. Germline V CDR1 and CDR2: MGHRA, YSYEKL. CDR3 nucleotides: TGCGCCAGCAGCCAACCTGGACATTCCACCAATCAGCCCCAGCATTTT. It encodes CASSQPGHSTNQPQHF.

DNA for the CDR3: TGTGCCAGTAGTCCCCCCCCGGTCCGAAGGGAAAAACTGTTTTTT. Its protein is CASSPPPVRREKLFF. The V gene is TRBV19, the J gene TRBJ1-4; D gene uncertain. The CDR3 totals 15 residues. Looked up from germline, CDR1 is LNHDA and CDR2 is SQIVND (reference sequence). Trimming pared 5 bases from V and 8 bases from J, leaving 18 bases between.

J is TRBJ1-6 and V is TRBV10-1; no clear D. The CDR3 is made up of 15 amino acids. The V gene's germline CDR1 is WNHNN and CDR2 SYGVQD (reference sequence). V lost 1 base and J lost 6, with 10 bases in between. The CDR3 DNA sequence: TGCGCCAGCAGTGAGTTTCCGGGTGGTAATTCACCCCTCCACTTT. This codes for CASSEFPGGNSPLHF.